The T cell receptor beta chain described here comes from a study of radiation and T cells in renal cell carcinoma. Study in general: Nephrectomy followed 15 Gy stereotactic body radiation by 4 weeks.

The protocol was immunoSEQ multiplex PCR, while the TCRdb copy is restricted to in-frame clones and leaves out a portion. The table has some 130,000 clones, 88% seen once. Germline V lookup: CDR1 SGHDT, CDR2 YYEEEE. Trimming removed 0 bases at V and 0 bases at J, with 3 bases between. This CDR3 has 13 residues. Time point denoted: blood 2 weeks post-SBRT. Treatment given: 15 Gy SBRT to primary tumor, nephrectomy 4 weeks later. Blood was sampled at baseline, 2 weeks and 4 weeks after SBRT. Comment on this clone: The antigen is unknown.

Study outcomes and limitations: Pretreatment tumor biopsies were lacking, so baseline clonotypes are unknown. Top tumor clonotypes rose in blood 2 weeks post-radiation, then contracted.

This clonotype was sampled from a woman between 65 and 79 years old with renal cell carcinoma. The specimen was blood, collected from a patient whose treatment included radiotherapy and nephrectomy. V and J are TRBV5-6 and TRBJ2-5, with D unresolved. DNA for the CDR3: TGTGCCAGCAGCTTGGTAGACCAAGAGACCCAGTACTTC. Translated: CASSLVDQETQYF.